This TCR beta chain was found in a study of cytomegalovirus exposure and HLA in healthy donors. CDR1 is SGHTA, CDR2 FQGNSA, per germline. The ends were cut back, 1 base at V and 4 bases at J, with 14 bases in the middle. The CDR3 has 15 residues. 13 Jbeta primers and 60 Vbeta primers were used for the PCR. Repertoires were generated with immunoSEQ multiplex PCR, while TCRdb's copy carries only in-frame clones and drops some. In the table there are roughly 170,000 clones, about four fifths of which are singletons. The sequencing input was PBMCs. The chain carries TRBV7-2 and TRBJ2-7; D not resolved. This receptor was identified in a man aged 25 to 45 in good health and CMV-seronegative. CDR3: CASSLETFTRYEQYF. The CDR3 DNA is TGTGCCAGCAGCTTAGAGACATTTACGAGATACGAGCAGTACTTC.